Sequencing of this T cell receptor (beta chain) was carried out in a study of T cell repertoires in aging, cancer and after chemotherapy. Study details: Roughly 8.8 million TCR reads made up the full dataset. Study-level results: In each cancer cohort, median generation probability increased across chemotherapy, suggesting thymic output rebounded.

TCR beta rearrangements were amplified from peripheral blood genomic DNA. TRB rearrangements spanning V, D and J were amplified using mixed TRB-A/B primers. One entry per CDR3 protein results from TCRdb running MiXCR on the multiplex PCR reads. This repertoire shows about 2,200 distinct CDR3 sequences, 30% to 45% found once; its top ten account for approximately 25%. To note about this clonotype: Antigen: not known.

The germline V gene encodes CDR1 PRHDT and CDR2 FYEKMQ (reference sequence). This CDR3 region has 16 residues. V dropped 5 bases and J dropped 6; count of bases not matched to a gene: 11. This clonotype was obtained from a human donor with a solid tumor. The chain employs TRBV13 and TRBJ2-2, with 8 bases identical to TRBD2. Input material: blood. This CDR3 reads CASSRIPGTRAGELFF. DNA of the CDR3: TGTGCCAGCAGCCGAATTCCCGGGACTAGGGCCGGGGAGCTGTTTTTT.